This T cell receptor beta chain was identified during a study of neurological immune-mediated disorders. Described time point: longitudinal time-point 3. This clonotype was seen at least ten times. Its antigen is as yet unknown. TCRdb reanalysed the 5' RACE reads using MiXCR and keeps one entry per CDR3 protein. The sample has roughly 45,000 distinct CDR3 sequences, around an eighth seen once. Overall study results and limits: HTLV-1-associated myelopathy led in TCR clonal expansion, while multiple sclerosis ranked lowest, below healthy controls.

What was sequenced was PBMCs. The clonotype was recovered from a man in his thirties or forties in good health.

Here the CDR3 reads CASSELGIGSNQPQHF. The CDR3 DNA reads as TGTGCCAGCAGTGAACTGGGAATAGGGAGCAATCAGCCCCAGCATTTT. This chain joins TRBV6-1 and TRBJ1-5; D call uncertain. Trimming took off 2 bases at V and 1 base at J, with 12 bases between the two ends. Germline V CDR1 and CDR2: MNHNS, SASEGT. The CDR3 is 16 amino acids.